This T cell receptor (beta chain) derives from a study of blood T cell repertoires in COVID-19. Germline loops: CDR1 SGHTS, CDR2 YDEGEE. The CDR3 spans 15 residues. The J segment lost 1 base and the V segment lost 5 bases, leaving 5 bases of the junction unmatched. Sequencing used immunoSEQ multiplex PCR; TCRdb keeps in-frame clones, though not all of them. This table holds under 200,000 clones, approximately 88% found once. The TCR was taken from a woman older than 75 with active or convalescent COVID-19. Sequences were obtained from peripheral blood. The chain has TRBV5-8 and TRBJ2-2, with 7 nucleotides matching TRBD1. CDR3 sequence: CASRKGQLNTGELFF. The CDR3 DNA reads as TGTGCCAGCAGGAAGGGACAGCTGAACACCGGGGAGCTGTTTTTT.